The 23 T cell receptor beta chains listed next were all sequenced from one sample in a study of beta chain features in type 1 diabetes. Expressed TCRB transcripts were sequenced after all isolated RNA was converted to cDNA. Clones were read by immunoSEQ multiplex PCR, and TCRdb kept only the in-frame ones, dropping some. The profile shows a few hundred thousand clones, more than 12% of them singletons. Specimen: naive CD4+ T cells from blood. Receptor source: a woman aged 18-29 years in good health.

This clone was detected only a few times. This chain joins TRBV28 and TRBJ1-2; 12 nucleotides align to TRBD1. The junction had 7 bases not matched to a gene; V was cut back by 5 bases and J by 6 bases. This CDR3 spans 15 amino acids. CDR1 MDHEN and CDR2 SYDVKM come from the germline V gene. DNA for the CDR3: TGTGCCAGCAGTACGGGGACAGGGGGCGCGAATGGCTACACCTTC. Amino acid sequence: CASSTGTGGANGYTF.

The chain has TRBV5-4 and TRBJ2-1; TRBD2 agrees at 10 bases. This CDR3 is 15 amino acids long. Germline CDR1 and CDR2: SGHNT and YYREEE (reference sequence). The V gene end was trimmed by 0 bases and the J gene end by 5 bases; junction bases not matched to a gene: 2. The CDR3 DNA is TGTGCCAGCAGCTTGGGGCTAGCGGGAGACAATGAGCAGTTCTTC. Translation gives CASSLGLAGDNEQFF.

This clone was picked up a small number of times. The V and J genes are TRBV7-9 and TRBJ2-2, with D tentatively TRBD2 (6 bases). With 4 bases removed from V and 3 bases from J, the gap between germline ends came to 15 bases. From germline, CDR1 is SEHNR and CDR2 FQNEAQ (reference sequence). The CDR3 totals 16 residues. The CDR3 DNA reads as TGTGCCAGCAGCTCCCTATTTAGCGGCTACACCGGGGAGCTGTTTTTT. This encodes CASSSLFSGYTGELFF.

The CDR3 sequence is CASSLAVVTEDEKLFF. The CDR3 nucleotides are TGTGCCAGCAGCTTAGCGGTCGTGACTGAGGATGAAAAACTGTTTTTT. The chain recombines TRBV7-9 with TRBJ1-4; D gene uncertain. The CDR3 contains 16 residues. Trimming took 0 bases from V and 6 from J, leaving 14 bases between them. Germline CDR1 is SEHNR and CDR2 is FQNEAQ (reference sequence).

The chain joins TRBV19 to TRBJ2-5; 8 nucleotides align to TRBD1. The CDR3 sequence is 14 residues long. Germline CDR1 and CDR2: LNHDA and SQIVND (reference sequence). Losses at the gene ends were 3 bases for V and 4 bases for J; bases not matched to a gene: 4. CDR3 loop: CASSMTGVRETQYF. The CDR3 DNA reads TGTGCCAGTAGTATGACAGGGGTTCGAGAGACCCAGTACTTC.

The chain couples TRBV28 to TRBJ2-1, with D tentatively TRBD2 (6 bases). This CDR3 region has 14 residues. Germline V lookup: CDR1 MDHEN, CDR2 SYDVKM. V was shortened by 5 bases and J by 4 bases, with 12 bases between the two germline ends. Here the CDR3 DNA reads TGTGCCAGCAGTAAGAGCGGGCTATACAATGAGCAGTTCTTC. Translated: CASSKSGLYNEQFF.

The chain is built from TRBV9 and TRBJ1-1, with D possibly being TRBD1 (5 bases). CDR3 length: 13 amino acids. Deletions cut 3 bases from V and 5 bases from J, with 11 bases between. CDR1 SGDLS and CDR2 YYNGEE come from the germline V gene. Here the CDR3 reads CASSAGFETEAFF. The CDR3 DNA follows: TGTGCCAGCAGCGCAGGGTTTGAAACTGAAGCTTTCTTT.

This chain links TRBV30 with TRBJ2-6; no clear D. V lost 0 bases and J 3 bases, leaving 15 bases between the germline ends. This CDR3 region has 17 residues. CDR1 and CDR2 (germline): GTSNPN, SVGIG (reference sequence). This chain's CDR3 is CAWSVLGRQSGANVLTF. The CDR3 DNA reads TGTGCCTGGAGTGTACTCGGCAGGCAGAGTGGGGCCAACGTCCTGACTTTC.

This clone was recorded a few times. The chain uses TRBV29-1 and TRBJ1-2, with 8 bases lining up with TRBD1. V was clipped by 3 bases and J by 4 bases; unmatched bases: 4. The CDR3 is 13 residues long. The germline gives CDR1 SQVTM, CDR2 ANQGSEA. The CDR3 reads CSVEGQDFYGYTF. DNA for the CDR3: TGCAGCGTTGAGGGACAGGATTTCTATGGCTACACCTTC.

This clone was seen only a few times. The V and J genes are TRBV7-9 and TRBJ2-7; possible D gene TRBD1, 5 bases. V was clipped by 4 bases and J by 6 bases, with 13 bases between them. From germline, CDR1 is SEHNR and CDR2 FQNEAQ (reference sequence). The CDR3 contains 13 residues. The CDR3, as DNA: TGTGCCAGCAGCTCCGTACAGGAACGCGAGCAGTACTTC. Encoded protein: CASSSVQEREQYF.

The chain recombines TRBV25-1 with TRBJ2-2; 9 nucleotides line up with TRBD1. Per germline, CDR1 MGHDK and CDR2 SYGVNS. Trimming at V came to 3 bases and at J to 4 bases, leaving 6 bases not matched to a gene. This CDR3 has 16 amino acids. CDR3 sequence reads: CASSEWGQGFTGELFF. The CDR3 DNA is TGTGCCAGCAGTGAGTGGGGACAGGGTTTCACCGGGGAGCTGTTTTTT.

This clone was recorded a few times. The chain uses TRBV25-1 and TRBJ2-7; perhaps TRBD2 as D (6 bases). Trimming removed 3 bases at V and 0 bases at J, with 18 bases between. The V gene's germline CDR1 is MGHDK and CDR2 SYGVNS. This CDR3 is built from 17 residues. The CDR3 DNA follows: TGTGCCAGCAGTGAGGTTTCGGCGGGGCTAGGCTCCTACGAGCAGTACTTC. It specifies CASSEVSAGLGSYEQYF.

This clone was counted a few times. The chain joins TRBV18 to TRBJ2-7; TRBD2 aligns across 7 bases. Germline-derived CDR1 and CDR2 are KGHSH and LQKENI. This CDR3 is built from 16 residues. The V segment lost 8 bases and the J segment 2 bases; nucleotides outside the gene matches: 15. The CDR3 DNA follows: TGTGCCAGCGCCCCTATCCCGGGAGGTCTAACCTACGAGCAGTACTTC. Its protein product is CASAPIPGGLTYEQYF. Filled out from reference TRBV18 and TRBJ2-7, the complete variable domain reads NAGVMQNPRHLVRRRGQEARLRCSPMKGHSHVYWYRQLPEEGLKFMVYLQKENIIDESGMPKERFSAEFPKEGPSILRIQQVVRGDSAAYFCASAPIPGGLTYEQYFGPGTRLTVT.

The V gene is TRBV5-1, the J gene TRBJ2-1; D call uncertain. The V end was cut by 2 bases, the J end by 5 bases, with 14 bases between. The germline V gene encodes CDR1 SGHRS and CDR2 YFSETQ. CDR3 length equals 15 residues. CDR3 region: CASSLRPNRDNEQFF. The DNA of the CDR3 is TGCGCCAGCAGCTTAAGGCCGAATCGGGACAATGAGCAGTTCTTC.

This rearrangement joins TRBV6-1 to TRBJ2-1; 7 bases map to TRBD2. Germline trimming cut 6 bases from V and 8 bases from J; bases unmatched to any gene: 4. Germline-derived CDR1 and CDR2 are MNHNS and SASEGT. CDR3 length: 12 amino acids. As DNA, the CDR3 is TGTGCCAGCAGATACACTAGCGATGAGCAGTTCTTC. This encodes CASRYTSDEQFF.

This sequence joins TRBV5-1 and TRBJ2-7, with 8 bases matching TRBD2. This CDR3 comprises 14 residues. J was trimmed by 0 bases and V by 5 bases; bases with no gene match: 4. Germline loops: CDR1 SGHRS, CDR2 YFSETQ. The CDR3 coding sequence is TGCGCCAGCAGGGCGGGAGGAACCTCCTACGAGCAGTACTTC. This translates into CASRAGGTSYEQYF.

V usage is TRBV18 and J usage is TRBJ2-7, with 10 bases that match TRBD1. Trimming at V came to 1 base and at J to 2 bases, leaving 5 bases not matched to a gene. This CDR3 contains 16 residues. Germline-derived CDR1 and CDR2 are KGHSH and LQKENI. CDR3 loop: CASSPQGTGVTYEQYF. CDR3 in DNA: TGTGCCAGCTCACCACAAGGGACAGGGGTCACCTACGAGCAGTACTTC.

This clone was seen more than once but under ten times. V and J are TRBV6-6 and TRBJ1-1; possible D gene TRBD1, 6 bases. V lost 2 bases and J lost 5, with 9 bases in between. CDR1 is MNHNY, CDR2 SVGAGI, per germline (reference sequence). CDR3 length equals 13 residues. The CDR3 nucleotides are TGTGCCAGCAGTTACAGGGGGTGGACTGAAGCTTTCTTT. Translated, it gives CASSYRGWTEAFF.

Only a few counts were recorded for this clone. V is TRBV7-9 and J is TRBJ2-5, with TRBD2 identical over 8 bases. The CDR3 consists of 17 residues. CDR1 and CDR2 from the germline V gene are SEHNR and FQNEAQ (reference sequence). J gave up 0 bases and V 1 base, and 7 bases lay outside the gene matches. This CDR3 reads CASSLGLVAGHQETQYF. The CDR3, as DNA: TGTGCCAGCAGCTTAGGATTGGTAGCGGGACACCAAGAGACCCAGTACTTC.

The chain carries TRBV18 and TRBJ2-7, with 7 bases that match TRBD1. V trimming: 6 bases; J trimming: 5 bases; junction bases outside the gene matches: 7. The CDR3 totals 13 residues. From germline, CDR1 is KGHSH and CDR2 LQKENI. The CDR3 is CASSQQGIHEQYF. The CDR3 bases are TGTGCCAGCTCGCAACAGGGGATCCACGAGCAGTACTTC.

The chain has TRBV7-9 and TRBJ2-7; 7 nucleotides line up with TRBD2. V lost 3 bases and J lost 5; bases outside the gene matches: 7. The V gene's germline CDR1 is SEHNR and CDR2 FQNEAQ (reference sequence). The CDR3 has 14 residues. The chain's CDR3 is CASSLGLFQDEQYF. CDR3 coding DNA: TGTGCCAGCAGCTTGGGACTATTCCAGGACGAGCAGTACTTC.

The genes are TRBV28 and TRBJ2-3, with a weak D call TRBD2 (6 bases). Trimming removed 6 bases from V and 1 base from J, with 14 bases in between. This CDR3 has 15 amino acids. Germline CDR1 and CDR2: MDHEN and SYDVKM. The CDR3 DNA reads as TGTGCCAGCAGCCCGAGCGGGTTCCGCACAGATACGCAGTATTTT. Amino acids: CASSPSGFRTDTQYF.

A few counts support this clone. The chain links TRBV10-3 to TRBJ2-2, with 8 bases matching TRBD2. With 3 bases clipped from V and 4 bases from J, the junction kept 7 bases outside the gene matches. This CDR3 has 16 residues. Germline values: CDR1 ENHRY, CDR2 SYGVKD. DNA of the CDR3: TGTGCCATCAGTGACAGTGGCGGGAGGCTCACCGGGGAGCTGTTTTTT. It specifies CAISDSGGRLTGELFF.